This T cell receptor beta chain is drawn from a study of T cells in Graves' hyperthyroidism and ophthalmopathy. With regard to this clonotype: Its target is unknown. This may be a read error, as it is one base from a much larger clone.

Investigators excluded patients with uncontrolled infection, other autoimmune disease, pregnancy or lactation. Germline lookup yields CDR1 SGDLS and CDR2 YYNGEE. V was clipped by 2 bases and J by 9 bases; unmatched bases: 7. The CDR3 loop spans 14 amino acids. General observations from the study: Ophthalmopathy, as predicted by the model, came a median around 7 months after the prediction.

Amplified TCR beta CDR3 regions came from RNA transcripts. A first-round RT-PCR of the TCR CDR3 used the HTBI primer set. TCRdb passed the multiplex PCR reads through MiXCR, listing each CDR3 protein once. The table records about 98,000 distinct CDR3 sequences, roughly 40% of them present only once. The chain recombines TRBV9 with TRBJ2-2; the match to TRBD2 covers 7 bases. What was sequenced was peripheral blood or thyroid tissue (not recorded which). This clonotype was sampled from a woman in her twenties or thirties with Graves' hyperthyroidism. CDR3 DNA sequence: TGTGCCAGCAGCGTTCGGCTAGCGGCCCGGGAGCTGTTTTTT. The encoded protein is CASSVRLAARELFF.